Each of the 16 T cell receptor beta chains below was sequenced from the same sample in a study of T-cell reconstitution after alpha-beta-depleted transplantation in children. A TCRbeta library incorporating unique molecular identifiers was prepared. In TCRdb, the PCR reads were re-called with MiXCR into one record per CDR3 protein. Of 450,000 to 600,000 distinct CDR3 sequences in the sample, 13% are singletons; the top ten hold around 2.2%. The input for sequencing was PBMCs, mostly from graft donor cells, taken 360 days after TCRalphabeta/CD19-depleted stem cell transplant. Receptors originate from a male patient aged 10-17 years who had a stem cell transplant for acute myeloid leukemia, so the T cells may come from the graft donor.

In DNA, the CDR3 is TGCGCCAGCAGCCGGGTACTCGCGGGGACATACAATGAGCAGTTCTTC. As protein: CASSRVLAGTYNEQFF. The V and J genes are TRBV4-3 and TRBJ2-1, with D possibly being TRBD1 or TRBD2 (6 bases each). The germline CDR1 and CDR2 sequences are LGHNA and YSLEER. There are 16 residues in the CDR3. The V end was cut by 4 bases, the J end by 4 bases, with 17 bases between.

In the case of this clonotype: As the CDR3 is not closed by the conserved phenylalanine or tryptophan, this likely results from a read error. This chain joins TRBV6-5 and TRBJ1-4, with D possibly matching TRBD1 (5 bases). Germline V CDR1 and CDR2: MNHEY, SVGAGI. V was trimmed by 7 bases and J by 8 bases, leaving 14 bases between them. The CDR3 runs to 13 residues. CDR3 region: CASIRGGGEKLFY. CDR3 in DNA: TGTGCCAGCATTAGGGGAGGAGGGGAAAAACTGTTTTAT.

This chain joins TRBV5-1 and TRBJ2-6; TRBD2 agrees at 12 bases. This CDR3 spans 19 amino acids. Trimming took 0 bases from V and 1 from J; bases not matched to a gene: 5. Germline values: CDR1 SGHRS, CDR2 YFSETQ. DNA of the CDR3: TGCGCCAGCAGCTTGGGACTAGCGGGAGAGGCTTCTGGGGCCAACGTCCTGACTTTC. Protein product: CASSLGLAGEASGANVLTF. Drawing the rest from reference TRBV5-1 and TRBJ2-6, the complete variable domain is KAGVTQTPRYLIKTRGQQVTLSCSPISGHRSVSWYQQTPGQGLQFLFEYFSETQRNKGNFPGRFSGRQFSNSRSEMNVSTLELGDSALYLCASSLGLAGEASGANVLTFGAGSRLTVL.

This clonotype showed up many times. The CDR3 protein is CASSRASTGVSYEQYF. The CDR3 DNA reads TGTGCCAGCAGCCGCGCCTCCACAGGTGTTTCCTACGAGCAGTACTTC. The V call is TRBV6-2 or TRBV6-3, the J call TRBJ2-7; possibly TRBD1 for D (5 bases). Germline lookup yields CDR1 MNHEY and CDR2 SVGEGT. CDR3 length equals 16 residues. Trimming shortened V by 6 bases and J by 1 base, and 19 bases separated the two germline ends.

In its sample, this clonotype was seen a few times. The genes are TRBV11-2 and TRBJ2-6; D is unresolved. Germline assignment: CDR1 SGHAT and CDR2 FQNNGV. This CDR3 spans 15 amino acids. Trimming cost V 2 bases and J 8 bases, with 13 bases left between them. CDR3 coding DNA: TGTGCCAGCAGCTTAACGGCGGCCCCGCCCAACGTCCTGACTTTC. It specifies CASSLTAAPPNVLTF. The full variable domain, completed using reference TRBV11-2 and TRBJ2-6, is EAGVAQSPRYKIIEKRQSVAFWCNPISGHATLYWYQQILGQGPKLLIQFQNNGVVDDSQLPKDRFSAERLKGVDSTLKIQPAKLEDSAVYLCASSLTAAPPNVLTFGAGSRLTVL.

This clonotype was seen more than once but under ten times. The chain recombines TRBV12-3 or TRBV12-4 with TRBJ2-7, with D hard to call. The CDR3 totals 12 residues. The V and J ends lost 5 bases and 3 bases respectively, with 8 bases between them. Written as DNA, the CDR3 is TGTGCCAGCAGTGATAAACTCTACGAGCAGTACTTC. Translating it yields CASSDKLYEQYF.

In this sample, this clonotype turned up a few times. V is TRBV28 and J is TRBJ1-5; no reliable D call. The germline CDR1 and CDR2 sequences are MDHEN and SYDVKM. Trimming took off 4 bases at V and 7 bases at J, with 14 bases between the two ends. This CDR3 spans 14 amino acids. The CDR3 region has the DNA TGTGCCAGCAGTTCAGACACGGGGAAACAGCCCCAGCATTTT. It translates to CASSSDTGKQPQHF.

The rearrangement uses TRBV20-1 and TRBJ2-7; TRBD1 matches 7 bases. V trimming: 4 bases; J trimming: 5 bases; junction bases outside the gene matches: 5. The CDR3 is made up of 12 amino acids. Germline loops: CDR1 DFQATT, CDR2 SNEGSKA (reference sequence). CDR3 in amino acids: CSATTGVNEQYF. CDR3 sequence (DNA): TGCAGTGCTACAACAGGGGTTAACGAGCAGTACTTC.

The chain couples TRBV11-1 to TRBJ2-7, with 8 bases identical to TRBD1. Trimming took 8 bases from V and 5 from J; bases not matched to a gene: 8. The CDR3 has 13 residues. CDR1 and CDR2 from the germline V gene are SGHAT and FQDESV (reference sequence). The CDR3 loop is CASQGQGSDEQYF. CDR3 coding DNA: TGTGCCAGCCAAGGACAGGGTTCGGACGAGCAGTACTTC.

In its sample, this clonotype was seen many times. The rearrangement uses TRBV4-3 and TRBJ2-3; 10 nucleotides match TRBD2. J gave up 5 bases and V 0 bases, and 8 bases lay outside the gene matches. This CDR3 has 17 residues. The V gene's germline CDR1 is LGHNA and CDR2 YSLEER. DNA of the CDR3: TGCGCCAGCAGCCAAGATCGACTAGCGGGTTGGGGAGATACGCAGTATTTT. It yields the protein CASSQDRLAGWGDTQYF.

The chain links TRBV7-2 to TRBJ2-1; 10 positions match TRBD2. J gave up 0 bases and V 0 bases, and 8 bases lay outside the gene matches. Per the germline V gene, CDR1 is SGHTA and CDR2 is FQGNSA. This CDR3 contains 19 residues. The CDR3 loop is CASSLARLAGVPSYNEQFF. The CDR3 nucleotides read TGTGCCAGCAGCTTAGCGCGGCTAGCGGGGGTCCCCTCCTACAATGAGCAGTTCTTC.

The genes are TRBV7-2 and TRBJ2-1; 10 bases line up with TRBD2. The CDR3 sequence is 17 residues long. Trimming took 2 bases from V and 0 from J; bases not matched to a gene: 4. Germline values: CDR1 SGHTA, CDR2 FQGNSA. The CDR3 here is CASSLTSGTASYNEQFF. For the CDR3, the DNA is TGTGCCAGCAGCTTAACTAGCGGGACCGCCTCCTACAATGAGCAGTTCTTC.

The V gene is TRBV28, the J gene TRBJ1-2; unclear D gene. V was shortened by 6 bases and J by 0 bases, with 5 bases between the two germline ends. This CDR3 contains 12 residues. Germline-derived CDR1 and CDR2 are MDHEN and SYDVKM. CDR3 loop: CASRSANYGYTF. As DNA, the CDR3 is TGTGCCAGCAGGAGCGCTAACTATGGCTACACCTTC.

There are many counts of this clonotype. The V call is TRBV3-1, the J call TRBJ1-3; D gene ambiguous. Deletions cut 0 bases from V and 8 bases from J, with 14 bases between. Germline V CDR1 and CDR2: LGHDT, YNNKEL (reference sequence). The CDR3 totals 15 residues. CDR3 loop: CASSQDAAEVDTIYF. As DNA, the CDR3 is TGTGCCAGCAGCCAAGACGCGGCTGAGGTAGACACCATATATTTT.

Ten or more counts support this clonotype. The chain has TRBV6-5 and TRBJ2-5; TRBD2 aligns across 15 bases. V shed 2 bases, J shed 5 bases, and the junction held 6 bases outside the gene matches. The CDR3 totals 17 residues. Germline V gene data show CDR1 as MNHEY and CDR2 as SVGAGI. DNA for the CDR3: TGTGCCAGCAGTTACGGGACTAGCGGGAGGCGGTGGGAGACCCAGTACTTC. Its translation is CASSYGTSGRRWETQYF.

The chain joins TRBV20-1 to TRBJ1-5; 12 nucleotides align to TRBD1. Germline V gene data show CDR1 as DFQATT and CDR2 as SNEGSKA (reference sequence). J was trimmed by 3 bases and V by 8 bases; bases with no gene match: 17. The CDR3 covers 18 residues. The CDR3 nucleotides are TGCAGTACTACTAAGGGACAGGGGGCCCCGGGCTTCAATCAGCCCCAGCATTTT. Residues: CSTTKGQGAPGFNQPQHF.